The TCR beta chain under discussion was sequenced for a study of cytomegalovirus exposure and HLA in healthy donors. Study-wide results and limits: Specific recognition of CMV antigens was confirmed in vitro for three chains (all CMV-associated). The study recorded some 160 TCR beta chains that were cytomegalovirus-associated. According to a subsequent analysis, TCR clusters from the first cohort were inclined to appear together in the roughly 110 validation repertoires.

The CDR3 covers 16 residues. The germline CDR1 and CDR2 sequences are LNHDA and SQIVND (reference sequence). With 5 bases removed from V and 0 bases from J, the gap between germline ends came to 14 bases. TCRdb's table, derived via immunoSEQ multiplex PCR, lists solely in-frame clones and lacks some. The repertoire holds about 49,000 clones, with roughly 94% as singletons. With regard to this clone: Its antigen remains unknown.

This TCR derives from a woman aged 18-29 years in good health and CMV-seropositive. The chain couples TRBV19 to TRBJ1-5; D possibly corresponds to TRBD1 (6 bases). Sequenced: PBMCs. The CDR3 sequence: CASSSRGALSNQPQHF. The CDR3 bases are TGTGCCAGTAGTTCTCGGGGGGCCCTTAGCAATCAGCCCCAGCATTTT.